This T cell receptor (beta chain) was obtained from a study of blood T cell repertoires in COVID-19. Here immunoSEQ multiplex PCR was the method, and the copy in TCRdb shows in-frame clones only, minus some. The data show just under 60,000 clones, with around 90% seen just once and approximately 4.3% held by the top ten. A single count supports this clone. Deletions cut 4 bases from V and 4 bases from J, with 10 bases between. Germline assignment: CDR1 LNHNV and CDR2 YYDKDF (reference sequence). The CDR3 contains 13 residues. The J gene is TRBJ1-2, the V gene TRBV15; a possible D gene is TRBD1 (5 bases). This receptor was obtained from a man aged 55 to 70 with acute or convalescent COVID-19. Specimen: peripheral blood. The DNA of the CDR3 is TGTGCCACCAGCAAGGACACCCCCTATGGCTACACCTTC. It codes for CATSKDTPYGYTF.